These 13 T cell receptor beta chains were all obtained from the same sample, sequenced in a study of blood T cell repertoires in COVID-19. Here immunoSEQ multiplex PCR was the method, and the copy in TCRdb shows in-frame clones only, minus some. The sample includes 300,000 or so clones, about nine tenths of them seen just once. Source material: PBMCs or T cells enriched from blood (not recorded which). The receptors come from a woman aged 45-60 years who had been exposed to COVID-19.

The rearrangement joins TRBV7-2 to TRBJ1-2; a weak D match, TRBD1 (5 bases). CDR3 size: 16 residues. Germline lookup yields CDR1 SGHTA and CDR2 FQGNSA. V was clipped by 7 bases and J by 5 bases, with 23 bases between them. The CDR3 is CASTQRGGRFEYGYTF. The CDR3 DNA follows: TGTGCCAGCACTCAACGCGGGGGGAGGTTCGAATATGGCTACACCTTC.

The V gene is TRBV7-9, the J gene TRBJ1-2; tentative D call: TRBD1 (5 bases). The CDR3 has 14 residues. Trimming removed 0 bases at V and 4 bases at J, with 9 bases between. Per germline, CDR1 SEHNR and CDR2 FQNEAQ (reference sequence). The CDR3 protein is CASSLADIFYGYTF. The CDR3 DNA sequence: TGTGCCAGCAGCTTAGCGGACATCTTCTATGGCTACACCTTC.

This chain uses TRBV6-5 with TRBJ1-1; D may be TRBD1 (5 bases). V was pared by 7 bases and J by 5 bases, with 20 bases between. The CDR3 is 15 residues long. CDR1 is MNHEY and CDR2 is SVGAGI in the germline V gene. Here the CDR3 reads CASTEGRGFWTEAFF. The CDR3 DNA is TGTGCCAGCACGGAGGGGCGGGGATTTTGGACTGAAGCTTTCTTT.

The rearrangement uses TRBV19 and TRBJ2-7, with 7 bases identical to TRBD2. CDR1 and CDR2 (germline): LNHDA, SQIVND (reference sequence). V lost 6 bases to trimming and J lost 1 base; unmatched junction nucleotides: 9. CDR3 length: 15 amino acids. CDR3 amino acids: CASSVSGALSYEQYF. DNA for the CDR3: TGTGCCAGTAGCGTGAGCGGGGCGCTTTCCTACGAGCAGTACTTC.

This chain connects TRBV28 to TRBJ2-1; TRBD2 agrees at 12 bases. Germline CDR1 reads MDHEN; CDR2 reads SYDVKM. This CDR3 contains 16 residues. With V trimmed by 8 bases and J by 4 bases, 9 bases remained unmatched. The CDR3 nucleotides are TGTGCCAGCGGGACTATGACTAGCGGGGGTTACAATGAGCAGTTCTTC. Encoded protein: CASGTMTSGGYNEQFF. The full variable domain, with the rest looked up from reference TRBV28 and TRBJ2-1, is DVKVTQSSRYLVKRTGEKVFLECVQDMDHENMFWYRQDPGLGLRLIYFSYDVKMKEKGDIPEGYSVSREKKERFSLILESASTNQTSMYLCASGTMTSGGYNEQFFGPGTRLTVL.

The chain uses TRBV5-4 and TRBJ2-5; D remains unclear. The CDR3 is 13 amino acids. Trimming shortened V by 0 bases and J by 4 bases, and 7 bases separated the two germline ends. The germline V gene encodes CDR1 SGHNT and CDR2 YYREEE (reference sequence). The CDR3 DNA sequence: TGTGCCAGCAGCTTGGCCGAGCGAGAGACCCAGTACTTC. It encodes CASSLAERETQYF.

In its sample, this clone was seen a few times. This chain uses TRBV2 with TRBJ1-1; a weak D match, TRBD1 (5 bases). V was pared by 8 bases and J by 5 bases, with 18 bases between. The germline V gene encodes CDR1 SNHLY and CDR2 FYNNEI. This CDR3 comprises 14 residues. CDR3 nucleotide sequence: TGTGCCAGCGTGTTGTTGGACCCAGGGACTGAAGCTTTCTTT. Amino acid sequence: CASVLLDPGTEAFF.

A single count supports this clone. The chain couples TRBV3-1 (or the pseudogene TRBV3-2) to TRBJ1-5; the D is unclear. This CDR3 contains 15 residues. V was cut by 0 bases and J by 0 bases, with 6 bases left in between. Germline CDR1 reads LGHDT; CDR2 reads YNNKEL (reference sequence). CDR3 loop: CASSQEHGSNQPQHF. For the CDR3, the DNA is TGTGCCAGCAGCCAAGAGCACGGTAGCAATCAGCCCCAGCATTTT.

The rearrangement joins TRBV7-9 to TRBJ2-1, with TRBD1 matching 8 bases. Per the germline V gene, CDR1 is SEHNR and CDR2 is FQNEAQ (reference sequence). This CDR3 is built from 16 residues. With V trimmed by 5 bases and J by 12 bases, 18 bases remained unmatched. CDR3: CASSPLGQEREEGQFF. For the CDR3, the DNA is TGTGCCAGCAGCCCACTGGGACAGGAAAGAGAAGAAGGGCAGTTCTTC.

The J gene is TRBJ2-7, the V gene TRBV27; tentatively, D is TRBD1 (6 bases). V was pared by 6 bases and J by 5 bases, with 14 bases between. CDR3 size: 13 residues. The germline gives CDR1 MNHEY, CDR2 SMNVEV (reference sequence). The CDR3 nucleotides read TGTGCCAGCAGCAGGACAGATCGTCACGAGCAGTACTTC. This translates into CASSRTDRHEQYF.

This chain connects TRBV15 to TRBJ1-5; 7 bases agree with TRBD1. After removal of 1 base from V and 1 base from J, the junction contained 7 bases not matched to a gene. This CDR3 has 17 amino acids. Germline assignment: CDR1 LNHNV and CDR2 YYDKDF (reference sequence). The CDR3 spells CATSRGGQRRSNQPQHF. The CDR3 DNA is TGTGCCACCAGCAGAGGGGGACAGCGGCGGAGCAATCAGCCCCAGCATTTT.

The J gene is TRBJ2-1, the V gene TRBV5-1, with 11 bases aligning to TRBD2. CDR3 size: 16 residues. Germline V gives CDR1 SGHRS, CDR2 YFSETQ. Germline trimming cut 1 base from V and 6 bases from J; bases unmatched to any gene: 6. The CDR3 DNA is TGCGCCAGCAGCTTGTCGGGGACTAGCGGTAGCAATGAGCAGTTCTTC. Translating it yields CASSLSGTSGSNEQFF.

J is TRBJ1-1 and V is TRBV5-1, with D maybe TRBD1 (6 bases). CDR1 is SGHRS and CDR2 is YFSETQ in the germline V gene. V gave up 4 bases and J gave up 6 bases, with 16 bases separating them. This CDR3 comprises 14 residues. The CDR3 is CASSVQGLNAEAFF. In DNA form, the CDR3 reads TGCGCCAGCAGCGTACAGGGACTAAACGCTGAAGCTTTCTTT.